This T cell receptor beta chain was sequenced during a study of Graves' ophthalmopathy and Graves' hyperthyroidism. Study-wide results and caveats: Discrimination between ophthalmopathy and stable hyperthyroidism by a 13-signature model showed 85% to 90% sensitivity and roughly 80% specificity.

Pregnancy or lactation, uncontrolled infections and other autoimmune diseases were grounds for excluding patients. Reliance was placed on clinical symptoms, serum thyroxine, TRAb, thyroid ultrasound and orbital computed tomography for diagnosis. With 6 bases clipped from V and 1 base from J, the junction kept 2 bases outside the gene matches. In germline, CDR1 is SNHLY, CDR2 FYNNEI. The CDR3 length is 14 residues. Ten or more counts support this clonotype. No antigen is known for it. RNA served as the template for amplifying TCR beta CDR3 regions. A first-round RT-PCR used HTBI primers, followed by a second-round multiplex PCR. TCRdb re-called the multiplex PCR reads with MiXCR, one entry per CDR3 protein. The data hold approximately 330,000 distinct CDR3 sequences, with under 20% observed a single time.

The TCR comes from an adult man with Graves' ophthalmopathy. The rearrangement joins TRBV2 to TRBJ2-2, with 7 bases aligning to TRBD1. Sequenced material: peripheral blood. This chain's CDR3 is CASRGDRNTGELFF. Here the CDR3 DNA reads TGTGCCAGCAGGGGGGACAGGAACACCGGGGAGCTGTTTTTT.